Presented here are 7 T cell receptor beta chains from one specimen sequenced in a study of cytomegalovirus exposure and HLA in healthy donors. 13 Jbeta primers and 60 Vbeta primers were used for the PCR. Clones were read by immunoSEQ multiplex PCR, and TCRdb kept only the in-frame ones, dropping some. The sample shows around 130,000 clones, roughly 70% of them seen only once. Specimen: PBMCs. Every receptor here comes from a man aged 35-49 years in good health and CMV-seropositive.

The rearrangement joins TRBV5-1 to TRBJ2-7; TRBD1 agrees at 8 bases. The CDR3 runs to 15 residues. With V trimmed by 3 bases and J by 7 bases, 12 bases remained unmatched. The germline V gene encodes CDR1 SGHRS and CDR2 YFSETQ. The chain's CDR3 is CASSSRGQGAGEQYF. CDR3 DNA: TGCGCCAGCAGCTCCAGGGGGCAGGGGGCGGGAGAGCAGTACTTC.

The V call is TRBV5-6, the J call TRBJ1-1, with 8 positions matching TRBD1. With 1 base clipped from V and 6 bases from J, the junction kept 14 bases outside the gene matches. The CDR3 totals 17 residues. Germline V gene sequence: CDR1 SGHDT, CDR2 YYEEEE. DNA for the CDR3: TGTGCCAGCAGCTTGTCGCTAGGACAGGGACGAACGGCTGAAGCTTTCTTT. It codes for CASSLSLGQGRTAEAFF.

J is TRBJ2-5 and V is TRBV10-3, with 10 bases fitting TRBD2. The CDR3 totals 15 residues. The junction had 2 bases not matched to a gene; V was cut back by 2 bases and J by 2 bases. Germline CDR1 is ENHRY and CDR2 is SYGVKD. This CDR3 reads CAISEATSGQETQYF. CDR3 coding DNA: TGTGCCATCAGTGAGGCGACTAGCGGGCAAGAGACCCAGTACTTC.

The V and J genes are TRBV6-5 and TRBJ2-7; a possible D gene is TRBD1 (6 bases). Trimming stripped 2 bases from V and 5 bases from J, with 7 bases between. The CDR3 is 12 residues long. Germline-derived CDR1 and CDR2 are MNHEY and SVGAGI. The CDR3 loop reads CASSYAGDEQYF. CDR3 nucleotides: TGTGCCAGCAGTTACGCAGGGGACGAGCAGTACTTC.

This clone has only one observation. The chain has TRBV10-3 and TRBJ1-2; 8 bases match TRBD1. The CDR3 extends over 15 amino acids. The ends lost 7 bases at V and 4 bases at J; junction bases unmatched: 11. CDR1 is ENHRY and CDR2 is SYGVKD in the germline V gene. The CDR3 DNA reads TGTGCCATCACTCCAGGACAGGGAAGGGGCTATGGCTACACCTTC. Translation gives CAITPGQGRGYGYTF.

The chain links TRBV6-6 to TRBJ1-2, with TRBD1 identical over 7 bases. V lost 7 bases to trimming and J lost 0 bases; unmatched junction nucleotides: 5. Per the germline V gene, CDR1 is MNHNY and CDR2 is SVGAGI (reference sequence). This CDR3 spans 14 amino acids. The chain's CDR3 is CASTGGGSNYGYTF. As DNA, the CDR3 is TGTGCCAGCACAGGAGGGGGCTCTAACTATGGCTACACCTTC.

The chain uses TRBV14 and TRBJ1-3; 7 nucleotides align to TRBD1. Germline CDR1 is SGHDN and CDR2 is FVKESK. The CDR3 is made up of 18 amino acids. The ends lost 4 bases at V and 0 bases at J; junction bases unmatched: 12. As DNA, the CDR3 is TGTGCCAGCAGCCCGAGGGACAGCTATACCTCCTCTGGAAACACCATATATTTT. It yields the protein CASSPRDSYTSSGNTIYF. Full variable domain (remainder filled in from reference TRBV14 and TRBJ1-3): EAGVTQFPSHSVIEKGQTVTLRCDPISGHDNLYWYRRVMGKEIKFLLHFVKESKQDESGMPNNRFLAERTGGTYSTLKVQPAELEDSGVYFCASSPRDSYTSSGNTIYFGEGSWLTVV.